What follows are 21 T cell receptor beta chains derived from one specimen sequenced in a study of blood T cell repertoires in COVID-19. Sequencing used immunoSEQ multiplex PCR; TCRdb keeps in-frame clones, though not all of them. The table records 90,000 to 140,000 clones, about 76% of them present only once. Specimen: peripheral blood. Receptors were obtained from a woman between 65 and 79 years old with acute or convalescent COVID-19.

In its sample, this clone was seen a few times. The CDR3 loop reads CASSSGQIGGYTF. For the CDR3, the DNA is TGTGCCAGCAGCTCGGGACAGATAGGTGGCTACACCTTC. The V and J genes are TRBV7-9 and TRBJ1-2; 7 nucleotides agree with TRBD1. This CDR3 has 13 amino acids. Germline CDR1 reads SEHNR; CDR2 reads FQNEAQ (reference sequence). The V segment lost 4 bases and the J segment 7 bases; nucleotides outside the gene matches: 6.

The V gene is TRBV5-5, the J gene TRBJ2-7; the D is unclear. V was pared by 0 bases and J by 0 bases, with 10 bases between. This CDR3 spans 15 amino acids. Germline lookup yields CDR1 SGHKS and CDR2 YYEKEE (reference sequence). The CDR3 here is CASSLGAESSYEQYF. Here the CDR3 DNA reads TGTGCCAGCAGCTTGGGTGCAGAAAGCTCCTACGAGCAGTACTTC.

The chain has TRBV11-2 and TRBJ1-2, with a possible D match to TRBD1 (6 bases). Germline values: CDR1 SGHAT, CDR2 FQNNGV. The length of the CDR3 is 13 residues. V shed 6 bases and J shed 7 bases, with 15 bases lying between them. The CDR3 coding sequence is TGTGCCAGCAGTAGGGGGGGAACAGGTGGCTACACCTTC. Its protein product is CASSRGGTGGYTF.

This clone appeared a few times. The J gene is TRBJ1-1, the V gene TRBV5-4, with 10 bases matching TRBD1. This CDR3 has 17 residues. The V segment lost 3 bases and the J segment 2 bases; nucleotides outside the gene matches: 10. The germline V gene has CDR1 SGHNT and CDR2 YYREEE (reference sequence). CDR3 DNA sequence: TGTGCCAGCAGCTCACCGAAGGACAGGGGGTCCAACACTGAAGCTTTCTTT. It yields the protein CASSSPKDRGSNTEAFF.

This clone was picked up one time. The chain has TRBV7-2 and TRBJ1-2, with D possibly TRBD1 on 6 matching bases. CDR3 length equals 15 residues. V was pared by 6 bases and J by 4 bases, with 18 bases between. Germline CDR1 and CDR2: SGHTA and FQGNSA. The DNA of the CDR3 is TGTGCCAGCAGTTCGAAAGGGGGTAGCGTCTATGGCTACACCTTC. The encoded protein is CASSSKGGSVYGYTF.

The V and J genes are TRBV7-2 and TRBJ2-7; D is possibly TRBD1 (6 bases). Trimming stripped 5 bases from V and 0 bases from J, with 11 bases between. Per germline, CDR1 SGHTA and CDR2 FQGNSA. CDR3 length: 14 residues. The CDR3 DNA follows: TGTGCCAGCAGCCACAGGGTGGGCTCCTACGAGCAGTACTTC. This encodes CASSHRVGSYEQYF.

The gene calls are TRBV11-2 and TRBJ2-1, with 14 bases matching TRBD2. This CDR3 is built from 18 residues. V gave up 3 bases and J gave up 8 bases; unmatched junction bases: 12. Per the germline V gene, CDR1 is SGHAT and CDR2 is FQNNGV. The CDR3 region is CASSLRGLAGAHWYEQFF. The CDR3 nucleotides read TGTGCCAGCAGCTTGAGGGGACTAGCGGGGGCCCATTGGTATGAGCAGTTCTTC.

The V call is TRBV7-2, the J call TRBJ2-5; D is ambiguous. CDR3 size: 13 residues. V lost 5 bases and J lost 2, with 9 bases in between. Germline-derived CDR1 and CDR2 are SGHTA and FQGNSA. In DNA, the CDR3 is TGTGCCAGCAGCCAAATTAGACAAGAGACCCAGTACTTC. The encoded protein is CASSQIRQETQYF.

In its sample, this clone was seen a few times. At one of its ends the junction is not consistent with the germline gene, which may arise from a read error. The chain couples TRBV2 to TRBJ2-2; 9 nucleotides agree with TRBD1. The CDR3 contains 12 residues. CDR1 and CDR2 (germline): SNHLY, FYNNEI. The CDR3 DNA reads as TGTGCCAGCAGGGATGACAGGGGGGATCTGTTTTTT. The encoded protein is CASRDDRGDLFF.

The chain joins TRBV2 to TRBJ1-6, with 7 bases matching TRBD1. This CDR3 comprises 14 residues. CDR1 is SNHLY, CDR2 FYNNEI, per germline. With V trimmed by 8 bases and J by 9 bases, 10 bases remained unmatched. The CDR3 nucleotides are TGTGCCAGCGGAAGAGACAGGGCCTTTTCACCCCTCCACTTT. Translated, it gives CASGRDRAFSPLHF.

This clone was counted a few times. The chain links TRBV30 to TRBJ1-2; 11 bases align to TRBD1. This CDR3 is 17 amino acids long. V was pared by 2 bases and J by 5 bases, with 13 bases of the junction left unmatched. Germline V gene lookup returns CDR1 GTSNPN and CDR2 SVGIG (reference sequence). The CDR3 bases are TGTGCCTGGAGTCACAGGCGGGACAGGGGGGGGCTATATGGCTACACCTTC. Amino acid sequence: CAWSHRRDRGGLYGYTF.

J is TRBJ1-3 and V is TRBV19; 7 nucleotides align to TRBD1. The ends lost 7 bases at V and 3 bases at J; junction bases unmatched: 9. The CDR3 is 15 residues long. From germline, CDR1 is LNHDA and CDR2 SQIVND (reference sequence). The CDR3 DNA is TGTGCCAGTAACATACAGGGGCCTCTTGGAAACACCATATATTTT. Translating gives CASNIQGPLGNTIYF.

In its sample, this clone was seen a few times. The chain uses TRBV6-5 and TRBJ2-5; TRBD2 matches 9 bases. V was pared by 7 bases and J by 4 bases, with 10 bases of the junction left unmatched. Germline V CDR1 and CDR2: MNHEY, SVGAGI. The CDR3 covers 15 residues. CDR3 nucleotides: TGTGCCAGCACCCCGGCGGGGGGGGAGTTAGAGACCCAGTACTTC. Protein: CASTPAGGELETQYF.

The chain's CDR3 is CASGSRVNQPQHF. CDR3 bases: TGTGCCAGCGGGTCCAGGGTCAATCAGCCCCAGCATTTT. V usage is TRBV28 and J usage is TRBJ1-5, with D maybe TRBD1 (5 bases). This CDR3 comprises 13 residues. The ends were cut back, 8 bases at V and 3 bases at J, with 11 bases in the middle. In germline, CDR1 is MDHEN, CDR2 SYDVKM.

The rearrangement links TRBV5-1 to TRBJ1-2, with 9 nucleotides matching TRBD1. Germline V gene data show CDR1 as SGHRS and CDR2 as YFSETQ. This CDR3 has 14 amino acids. Trimming took 2 bases from V and 7 from J; bases not matched to a gene: 6. This CDR3 reads CASSLLTGGVGYTF. CDR3 coding DNA: TGCGCCAGCAGCTTACTAACAGGGGGCGTTGGCTACACCTTC.

This chain connects TRBV21-1 to TRBJ1-1. TRBV21-1 is a recognized pseudogene. CDR3 length equals 15 residues. CDR3 loop: CASSETAIENTEAFF. In DNA form, the CDR3 reads TGTGCCAGCAGCGAAACCGCTATCGAGAACACTGAAGCTTTCTTT.

The chain is built from TRBV10-3 and TRBJ2-5, with 7 positions matching TRBD2. Trimming cost V 2 bases and J 1 base; bases outside gene matches: 4. Germline loops: CDR1 ENHRY, CDR2 SYGVKD. The CDR3 has 15 amino acids. CDR3 DNA sequence: TGTGCCATCAGTGAGAATTCGGGGGGCCAAGAGACCCAGTACTTC. Its protein product is CAISENSGGQETQYF.

The chain has TRBV11-2 and TRBJ1-2; maybe TRBD1 (6 bases). This CDR3 has 17 residues. Trimming left V 1 base short and J 2 bases short, with 17 bases between. Germline-derived CDR1 and CDR2 are SGHAT and FQNNGV. CDR3 in DNA: TGTGCCAGCAGCTTAGGGCAGGGGCTTGCCCGGAACTATGGCTACACCTTC. Translation: CASSLGQGLARNYGYTF.

This chain uses TRBV10-3 with TRBJ2-7, with D perhaps TRBD2 (6 bases). Trimming pared 4 bases from V and 1 base from J, leaving 11 bases between. The CDR3 spans 14 residues. Germline CDR1 ENHRY, CDR2 SYGVKD. In DNA form, the CDR3 reads TGTGCCATCAGTGTTATGGCGGGATCCTACGAGCAGTACTTC. Encoded protein: CAISVMAGSYEQYF.

In its sample, this clone was seen many times. The V call is TRBV2, the J call TRBJ2-1; 14 nucleotides match TRBD2. The CDR3 covers 14 residues. Germline values: CDR1 SNHLY, CDR2 FYNNEI. V was clipped by 8 bases and J by 5 bases; unmatched bases: 2. CDR3 amino acids: CASGTSGGNNEQFF. The CDR3 DNA reads TGTGCCAGCGGGACTAGCGGGGGAAACAATGAGCAGTTCTTC. The full variable domain, its missing parts supplied by reference TRBV2 and TRBJ2-1, is EPEVTQTPSHQVTQMGQEVILRCVPISNHLYFYWYRQILGQKVEFLVSFYNNEISEKSEIFDDQFSVERPDGSNFTLKIRSTKLEDSAMYFCASGTSGGNNEQFFGPGTRLTVL.

The rearrangement links TRBV4-1 to TRBJ1-1; possible D gene TRBD1, 5 bases. V was clipped by 0 bases and J by 4 bases, with 9 bases between them. The CDR3 covers 14 residues. CDR1 and CDR2 from the germline V gene are MGHRA and YSYEKL. The CDR3 sequence is CASSQEGGGTEAFF. In DNA, the CDR3 is TGCGCCAGCAGCCAAGAGGGGGGTGGCACTGAAGCTTTCTTT.